This T cell receptor (beta chain) was sequenced for a study of T cells in Graves' hyperthyroidism and ophthalmopathy. Trimming stripped 2 bases from V and 0 bases from J, with 7 bases between. CDR3 length equals 15 residues. Germline values: CDR1 SNHLY, CDR2 FYNNEI. Whole-study findings and limits: Separation of ophthalmopathy from stable hyperthyroidism was achieved by a 13 V-J model.

Amplified regions were TCR beta CDR3 sequences from RNA transcripts. Primed by the HTBI set, a first-round RT-PCR was run on the TCR CDR3. TCRdb reprocessed the multiplex PCR reads via MiXCR and lists one record per CDR3 protein. The repertoire includes about 560,000 distinct CDR3 sequences, around 17% of them detected once, and roughly 18% sits in the top ten. This sample holds PBMCs from about 10 ml fresh peripheral blood. This clonotype appeared many times. Its antigen is not identified. V and J are TRBV2 and TRBJ1-4; D unresolved. This receptor was taken from a woman under 30 with Graves' hyperthyroidism. The source material was blood. Here the CDR3 DNA reads TGTGCCAGCAGTGAACGGCACGCAACTAATGAAAAACTGTTTTTT. Translated: CASSERHATNEKLFF.